This T cell receptor (beta chain) emerged from a study of T cell responses to AZD1222 COVID-19 vaccine. Study at large: Second-dose intervals near 4 or 12 weeks were combined. Findings and caveats of the study: Donors were largely white British and mainly female; clonal diversity was possibly underestimated. Reports say nearly half of spike-specific TCRs go after unmutated variant regions.

V lost 2 bases to trimming and J lost 5 bases; unmatched junction nucleotides: 8. The germline V gene has CDR1 MNHEY and CDR2 SMNVEV (reference sequence). This CDR3 comprises 15 residues. TCRdb keeps only in-frame clones here, not all; method: immunoSEQ multiplex PCR. The repertoire holds around 170,000 clones, with approximately 91% as singletons. This clone came up a few times. Its antigen remains unidentified. This receptor was identified in an adult in good health. V and J are TRBV27 and TRBJ1-1; 7 bases are a match to TRBD1. Sequencing used peripheral blood, obtained on day 0 of AZD1222 vaccination. The CDR3 loop reads CASSLIPTGETEAFF. Here the CDR3 DNA reads TGTGCCAGCAGTTTAATCCCTACAGGGGAAACTGAAGCTTTCTTT.